Listed below are T cell receptor beta chains from one sample, sequenced in a study of blood T cells in healthy people across ages. TCRdb re-called the 5' RACE reads through MiXCR, storing one row per CDR3 protein. The table shows more than 1.4 million distinct CDR3 sequences, with roughly 40% occurring only once. The sequenced material came from blood. All receptors derive from a young woman in good health. Each CDR3 is given with its conserved first and last residue. Each record gives: D gene, J gene, V gene, clone size, CDR3 protein, CDR3 DNA. The D gene is left open where the match is weak. Not every row has a clone size; where given, it reads once, few, many or a size class.

D: NA
J: TRBJ2-1
V: TRBV7-9
size: NA
CDR3: CASSRESTVFF
DNA: TGTGCCAGCAGTAGAGAGTCGACCGTGTTCTTC

D: NA
J: TRBJ2-5
V: TRBV5-1
size: NA
CDR3: CASSLGRTAETQYF
DNA: TGCGCCAGCAGCTTGGGTAGGACAGCAGAGACCCAGTACTTC

D: TRBD1
J: TRBJ2-1
V: TRBV2
size: NA
CDR3: CASSGTGGLSYNEQFF
DNA: TGTGCCAGCAGTGGGACAGGGGGCTTATCCTACAATGAGCAGTTCTTC

D: TRBD2
J: TRBJ2-7
V: TRBV9
size: few
CDR3: CASSAGTSDSYEQYF
DNA: TGTGCCAGCAGTGCCGGGACTAGCGACTCCTACGAGCAGTACTTC

D: NA
J: TRBJ2-7
V: TRBV28
size: NA
CDR3: CASSQTGDLYEQYF
DNA: TGTGCCAGCAGTCAAACCGGGGACCTGTACGAGCAGTACTTC

D: NA
J: TRBJ2-5
V: TRBV7-9
size: NA
CDR3: CASSPGLLLGEQYF
DNA: TGTGCCAGCAGCCCAGGACTACTCCTGGGTGAGCAGTACTTC

D: TRBD1
J: TRBJ1-1
V: TRBV29-1
size: NA
CDR3: CSDRTGEAFF
DNA: TGCAGCGACCGGACAGGTGAAGCTTTCTTT

D: TRBD1
J: TRBJ1-4
V: TRBV3-1
size: few
CDR3: CASSLQGQGLATNEKLFF
DNA: TGTGCCAGCAGCCTTCAAGGACAGGGACTTGCAACTAATGAAAAACTGTTTTTT

D: NA
J: TRBJ1-2
V: TRBV2
size: few
CDR3: CASSYSTGNLYGYTF
DNA: TGTGCCAGCAGTTACTCCACAGGCAACCTCTATGGCTACACCTTC

D: TRBD1
J: TRBJ1-5
V: TRBV27
size: NA
CDR3: CASSLAGQGYQPQHF
DNA: TGTGCCAGCAGTTTAGCGGGACAGGGCTATCAGCCCCAGCATTTT

D: TRBD2
J: TRBJ2-2
V: TRBV20-1
size: NA
CDR3: CSARGLAGLTGELFF
DNA: TGCAGTGCTCGAGGACTAGCGGGACTAACCGGGGAGCTGTTTTTT

D: NA
J: TRBJ2-7
V: TRBV6-1
size: NA
CDR3: CASSEIGTASYEQYF
DNA: TGTGCCAGCAGTGAAATCGGGACGGCCTCCTACGAGCAGTACTTC

D: NA
J: TRBJ1-3
V: TRBV29-1
size: NA
CDR3: CSVERTQDPGNTIYF
DNA: TGCAGCGTTGAAAGGACACAAGATCCTGGAAACACCATATATTTT

D: TRBD1
J: TRBJ1-2
V: TRBV6-5
size: NA
CDR3: CASSAGQGMLTYGYTF
DNA: TGTGCCAGCAGTGCGGGACAGGGAATGCTCACCTATGGCTACACCTTC

D: TRBD1
J: TRBJ2-1
V: TRBV2
size: few
CDR3: CASGRDRKYNEQFF
DNA: TGTGCCAGCGGCCGGGACAGGAAATACAATGAGCAGTTCTTC

D: NA
J: TRBJ2-3
V: TRBV6-5
size: NA
CDR3: CASSYQARGTDTQYF
DNA: TGTGCCAGCAGTTATCAGGCGAGGGGAACAGATACGCAGTATTTT

D: NA
J: TRBJ2-1
V: TRBV7-3
size: NA
CDR3: CASSLYGSYNEQFF
DNA: TGTGCCAGCAGCTTATATGGTTCCTACAATGAGCAGTTCTTC

D: NA
J: TRBJ1-5
V: TRBV28
size: NA
CDR3: CATSVTNQPPQHF
DNA: TGTGCCACGTCCGTGACCAATCAGCCGCCCCAGCATTTT

D: NA
J: TRBJ2-3
V: TRBV7-9
size: NA
CDR3: CATIRTDTDTQYF
DNA: TGTGCCACCATTAGGACAGACACAGATACGCAGTATTTT

D: NA
J: TRBJ2-1
V: TRBV5-1
size: NA
CDR3: CASSWRGQDNEQFF
DNA: TGCGCCAGCAGCTGGCGGGGGCAAGACAATGAGCAGTTCTTC

D: NA
J: TRBJ2-7
V: TRBV10-3
size: NA
CDR3: CAISESGGWSYNEQYF
DNA: TGTGCCATCAGTGAGTCTGGCGGGTGGTCCTACAATGAGCAGTACTTC

D: TRBD1
J: TRBJ2-5
V: TRBV27
size: few
CDR3: CASGRGLFYQEIQYF
DNA: TGTGCCAGCGGCAGGGGGCTCTTTTACCAAGAGATCCAGTACTTC

D: TRBD2
J: TRBJ2-2
V: TRBV6-2/TRBV6-3
size: NA
CDR3: CASSQTSRNTGELFF
DNA: TGTGCCAGCAGCCAGACTAGCCGTAACACCGGGGAGCTGTTTTTT

D: NA
J: TRBJ1-6
V: TRBV7-2
size: few
CDR3: CASSLDGPGVSSPLHF
DNA: TGTGCCAGCAGCTTAGATGGTCCGGGGGTCAGCTCACCCCTCCACTTT

D: NA
J: TRBJ2-7
V: TRBV12-5
size: NA
CDR3: CASGVAGTAYEQYF
DNA: TGTGCTAGTGGTGTAGCAGGGACCGCCTACGAGCAGTACTTC

D: TRBD1
J: TRBJ2-3
V: TRBV7-3
size: NA
CDR3: CASSLAGQGARTDTQYF
DNA: TGTGCCAGCAGCTTAGCCGGACAGGGGGCACGCACAGATACGCAGTATTTT

D: TRBD2
J: TRBJ2-4
V: TRBV12-3/TRBV12-4
size: many
CDR3: CASSRTSTRRDIQYF
DNA: TGTGCCAGCAGCCGGACTAGTACACGGCGGGACATTCAGTACTTC

D: NA
J: TRBJ2-3
V: TRBV10-3
size: few
CDR3: CAIRASPGENTQYF
DNA: TGTGCCATCAGGGCGTCCCCGGGAGAAAACACGCAGTATTTT

D: NA
J: TRBJ1-4
V: TRBV7-9
size: NA
CDR3: CASSLGGPWDEKLFF
DNA: TGTGCCAGCAGCTTAGGGGGGCCCTGGGATGAAAAACTGTTTTTT

D: NA
J: TRBJ1-6
V: TRBV6-5
size: many
CDR3: CASRPNTYNSPLHF
DNA: TGTGCCAGCCGCCCCAACACCTATAATTCACCCCTCCACTTT

D: NA
J: TRBJ2-7
V: TRBV7-2
size: NA
CDR3: CASSLAMRIDELYEQYF
DNA: TGTGCCAGCAGCTTAGCGATGCGGATAGACGAGTTATACGAGCAGTACTTC

D: NA
J: TRBJ2-7
V: TRBV27
size: NA
CDR3: CACSLSPGHLVYEQYF
DNA: TGTGCCTGCAGTTTATCCCCGGGACACCTGGTCTACGAGCAGTACTTC

D: TRBD1
J: TRBJ1-2
V: TRBV4-1
size: few
CDR3: CASSQEAGGGGYTF
DNA: TGCGCCAGCAGCCAAGAGGCAGGGGGAGGTGGCTACACCTTC

D: TRBD2
J: TRBJ2-1
V: TRBV7-8
size: NA
CDR3: CASSQTGGLALNEQFF
DNA: TGTGCCAGCAGCCAAACCGGCGGACTAGCGCTCAATGAGCAGTTCTTC

D: TRBD2
J: TRBJ2-1
V: TRBV12-3/TRBV12-4
size: NA
CDR3: CASNARVAGDYREQFF
DNA: TGTGCCAGCAATGCGAGGGTAGCGGGGGACTACAGGGAGCAGTTCTTC

D: TRBD2
J: TRBJ2-5
V: TRBV10-1
size: few
CDR3: CASSEMTSGWETQYF
DNA: TGCGCCAGCAGTGAGATGACTAGCGGATGGGAGACCCAGTACTTC

D: NA
J: TRBJ2-5
V: TRBV5-1
size: NA
CDR3: CASSLPAGSQETQYF
DNA: TGCGCCAGCAGCTTGCCGGCGGGATCCCAAGAGACCCAGTACTTC

D: TRBD2
J: TRBJ2-7
V: TRBV10-3
size: NA
CDR3: CAISNSGLAGGNEQYF
DNA: TGTGCCATCAGCAATTCGGGACTAGCGGGAGGGAATGAGCAGTACTTC

D: NA
J: TRBJ2-3
V: TRBV5-1
size: once
CDR3: CASSLVIYRESTDTQYF
DNA: TGCGCCAGCAGCTTGGTAATATACAGGGAAAGCACAGATACGCAGTATTTT

D: TRBD1
J: TRBJ1-2
V: TRBV5-4
size: NA
CDR3: CASSLGQGFDGYTF
DNA: TGTGCCAGCAGCTTGGGACAGGGCTTTGATGGCTACACCTTC

D: NA
J: TRBJ1-2
V: TRBV15
size: NA
CDR3: CATSQSNYGYTF
DNA: TGTGCCACCAGCCAGAGTAACTATGGCTACACCTTC

D: NA
J: TRBJ2-1
V: TRBV5-1
size: NA
CDR3: CASRAGIGPRNEQFF
DNA: TGCGCCAGCAGGGCGGGCATAGGGCCTAGGAATGAGCAGTTCTTC

D: NA
J: TRBJ2-7
V: TRBV7-9
size: few
CDR3: CASSYGDRTSSYEQYF
DNA: TGTGCCAGCAGCTACGGGGACCGCACCAGCTCCTACGAGCAGTACTTC

D: NA
J: TRBJ2-7
V: TRBV5-5
size: few
CDR3: CASSLSLQTYEQYF
DNA: TGTGCCAGCAGCTTGTCGTTGCAGACCTACGAGCAGTACTTC

D: NA
J: TRBJ2-1
V: TRBV4-2
size: NA
CDR3: CASSQDSLVSLAYNEQFF
DNA: TGTGCCAGCAGCCAAGATAGCCTGGTGTCCTTAGCCTACAATGAGCAGTTCTTC

D: NA
J: TRBJ2-7
V: TRBV6-2/TRBV6-3
size: few
CDR3: CASSLQAGTGYEQYF
DNA: TGTGCCAGCAGTCTCCAAGCCGGGACTGGCTACGAGCAGTACTTC

D: TRBD1
J: TRBJ2-3
V: TRBV2
size: few
CDR3: CAIIPGQSLYSSTDTQYF
DNA: TGTGCCATCATCCCGGGACAGTCGTTGTATTCTAGCACAGATACGCAGTATTTT

D: TRBD2
J: TRBJ2-5
V: TRBV6-1
size: NA
CDR3: CASRRLAGADETQYF
DNA: TGTGCCAGCAGGAGACTAGCGGGAGCGGATGAGACCCAGTACTTC

D: NA
J: TRBJ1-4
V: TRBV11-2
size: NA
CDR3: CASSMGDGLTRFF
DNA: TGTGCCAGCAGCATGGGGGACGGCCTGACGAGGTTTTTT